The 19 T cell receptor beta chains presented below share a single source sample, sequenced in a study of shared clonotypes between healthy human individuals. The method was immunoSEQ multiplex PCR; TCRdb's version includes in-frame clones alone and lacks a portion of them. The sample contains roughly 500,000 clones, around 73% of which appear only once. The sequenced sample was PBMCs. The receptors were gathered from a woman aged 40 to 50 in good health. Some clones in this sample may be carry-over from other donors' samples.

The V gene is TRBV4-1, the J gene TRBJ1-2; TRBD1 matches 8 bases. The germline V gene encodes CDR1 MGHRA and CDR2 YSYEKL. The CDR3 contains 15 residues. V gave up 4 bases and J gave up 4 bases; unmatched junction bases: 8. CDR3 loop: CASSPWDRSSYGYTF. Here the CDR3 DNA reads TGCGCCAGCAGCCCTTGGGACAGGTCGAGCTATGGCTACACCTTC.

The chain recombines TRBV1 with TRBJ2-2. TRBV1 is a documented pseudogene. The CDR3 is 15 residues long. For the CDR3, the DNA is TGCACCAGCAGCCAAACACGGTGGGGCACCGGGGAGCTGTTTTTT. Translating gives CTSSQTRWGTGELFF.

The chain carries TRBV4-3 and TRBJ1-3; tentatively, D is TRBD1 (5 bases). The CDR3 is 16 amino acids. Germline values: CDR1 LGHNA, CDR2 YSLEER. The ends were cut back, 5 bases at V and 0 bases at J, with 14 bases in the middle. The CDR3 DNA reads TGCGCCAGCAGCACCAACACAGGTCCCTCTGGAAACACCATATATTTT. The encoded protein is CASSTNTGPSGNTIYF.

The table lists this clone with a few counts. This chain links TRBV4-1 with TRBJ1-4; D is ambiguous. Trimming left V 3 bases short and J 12 bases short, with 14 bases between. The CDR3 loop spans 13 amino acids. The germline CDR1 and CDR2 sequences are MGHRA and YSYEKL. In nucleotides, the CDR3 is TGCGCCAGCAGCCAGGTAACCCGCGGGGAACTGTTTTTT. It yields the protein CASSQVTRGELFF.

This chain uses TRBV27 with TRBJ2-1; the D gene is possibly TRBD2 (6 bases). This CDR3 comprises 14 residues. V was trimmed by 3 bases and J by 7 bases, leaving 13 bases between them. Germline CDR1 and CDR2: MNHEY and SMNVEV (reference sequence). CDR3 protein: CASSLAGTRNEQFF. CDR3 sequence (DNA): TGTGCCAGCAGTTTGGCGGGAACGAGGAATGAGCAGTTCTTC.

The CDR3 nucleotides are TGTGCCATCAGTGAGTCTGCGGGACAGAGACAAGAGACCCAGTACTTC. Protein product: CAISESAGQRQETQYF. This chain links TRBV10-3 with TRBJ2-5; a possible D gene is TRBD1 (7 bases). The CDR3 totals 16 residues. Germline V gives CDR1 ENHRY, CDR2 SYGVKD. Trimming took 0 bases from V and 2 from J, leaving 13 bases between them.

The chain carries TRBV21-1 and TRBJ1-1. TRBV21-1 is classified as a pseudogene. This CDR3 is 15 amino acids long. CDR3 sequence (DNA): TGTGCCAGCAGCAATGGGGGGACTATCGGCACTGAAGCTTTCTTT. Its translation: CASSNGGTIGTEAFF.

This clone was detected once. This chain joins TRBV27 and TRBJ2-7, with TRBD1 matching 8 bases. This CDR3 comprises 15 residues. With 6 bases clipped from V and 3 bases from J, the junction kept 10 bases outside the gene matches. Germline V gene lookup returns CDR1 MNHEY and CDR2 SMNVEV (reference sequence). The CDR3 sequence: CASRYRTGLGYEQYF. CDR3 DNA sequence: TGTGCCAGCAGATACCGGACAGGGTTGGGCTACGAGCAGTACTTC.

V usage is TRBV7-8 and J usage is TRBJ2-1; 8 bases align to TRBD2. V was pared by 4 bases and J by 8 bases, with 4 bases of the junction left unmatched. The CDR3 consists of 13 residues. Germline V gives CDR1 SGHVS, CDR2 FQNEAQ. In DNA, the CDR3 is TGTGCCAGCAGCTGGGGACTAGTTGATGAGCAGTTCTTC. Translated, it gives CASSWGLVDEQFF.

The chain employs TRBV4-3 and TRBJ1-5; 7 bases fit TRBD1. The CDR3 loop spans 19 amino acids. The V and J ends lost 0 bases and 0 bases, in that order; junction bases with no gene match: 11. Looked up from germline, CDR1 is LGHNA and CDR2 is YSLEER. CDR3 sequence (DNA): TGCGCCAGCAGCCAAGATTTGGACGGGACAGTAGTTAGCAATCAGCCCCAGCATTTT. Its protein is CASSQDLDGTVVSNQPQHF.

This chain joins TRBV29-1 and TRBJ2-5; TRBD2 matches 13 bases. The J call is doubtful: the DNA matches TRBJ2-7 better. The germline gives CDR1 SQVTM, CDR2 ANQGSEA. The CDR3 is 18 residues long. CDR3 nucleotides: TGCAGCGTTGCGGCTCCCGGACTAGCGGGAGTCCCCTCCTACGAGCAGTACTTC. Translating gives CSVAAPGLAGVPSYEQYF.

The rearrangement joins TRBV15 to TRBJ2-2; D is perhaps TRBD2 (6 bases). Per the germline V gene, CDR1 is LNHNV and CDR2 is YYDKDF (reference sequence). The V end was cut by 0 bases, the J end by 5 bases, with 13 bases between. The CDR3 runs 16 residues. The CDR3 DNA sequence: TGTGCCACCAGCAGAGAAATTCCGGGGGATACCGGGGAGCTGTTTTTT. Its translation: CATSREIPGDTGELFF.

V is TRBV7-9 and J is TRBJ2-1; TRBD2 agrees at 10 bases. This CDR3 has 16 residues. V trimming: 5 bases; J trimming: 6 bases; junction bases outside the gene matches: 10. Germline lookup yields CDR1 SEHNR and CDR2 FQNEAQ (reference sequence). In DNA form, the CDR3 reads TGTGCCAGCAGCGGGACTAGCGCAGTTGGGGGCAATGAGCAGTTCTTC. Its protein is CASSGTSAVGGNEQFF.

This clone was counted many times. The chain couples TRBV18 to TRBJ1-1; D might be TRBD1 (5 bases). CDR3 length equals 12 residues. CDR1 is KGHSH and CDR2 is LQKENI in the germline V gene. V was cut by 1 base and J by 7 bases, with 7 bases left in between. CDR3 protein: CASSPQQDEAFF. DNA for the CDR3: TGTGCCAGCTCACCACAACAGGATGAAGCTTTCTTT.

V usage is TRBV15 and J usage is TRBJ2-3; D gene uncertain. The germline CDR1 and CDR2 sequences are LNHNV and YYDKDF (reference sequence). The CDR3 covers 15 residues. Trimming left V 3 bases short and J 2 bases short, with 12 bases between. The CDR3: CATSRDRSSTDTQYF. The CDR3 region has the DNA TGTGCCACCAGCAGGGACCGAAGCTCCACAGATACGCAGTATTTT.

V and J are TRBV18 and TRBJ1-1, with D tentatively TRBD1 (5 bases). CDR1 KGHSH and CDR2 LQKENI come from the germline V gene. The germline V and J ends were trimmed by 2 bases and 0 bases, with 16 bases remaining between them. The CDR3 covers 17 residues. For the CDR3, the DNA is TGTGCCAGCTCACCAGGGGCGGGCCGCAGCCTGAACACTGAAGCTTTCTTT. It is translated as CASSPGAGRSLNTEAFF.

Worth noting for this clone: The sample carries other DNA sequences with the same CDR3. This rearrangement joins TRBV30 to TRBJ1-1; D not resolved. Germline-derived CDR1 and CDR2 are GTSNPN and SVGIG (reference sequence). Between the trimmed V and J ends, which lost 3 bases and 4 bases, there was a span of 6 bases. The CDR3 extends over 11 amino acids. CDR3 coding DNA: TGTGCCTGGAGCACACGCACTGAAGCTTTCTTT. Amino acid sequence: CAWSTRTEAFF.

The rearrangement joins TRBV4-3 to TRBJ2-1; weak D call: TRBD2 (6 bases). Trimming stripped 0 bases from V and 0 bases from J, with 9 bases between. There are 16 residues in the CDR3. Germline V gene data show CDR1 as LGHNA and CDR2 as YSLEER. CDR3 sequence: CASSQDRGFSYNEQFF. CDR3 nucleotides: TGCGCCAGCAGCCAAGATCGGGGGTTCTCCTACAATGAGCAGTTCTTC.

The chain recombines TRBV29-1 with TRBJ2-5; perhaps TRBD1 as D (5 bases). The germline V and J ends were trimmed by 3 bases and 1 base, with 9 bases remaining between them. The CDR3 is 13 residues long. Germline CDR1 SQVTM, CDR2 ANQGSEA. This CDR3 reads CSVDRQTQETQYF. As DNA, the CDR3 is TGCAGCGTTGATCGACAGACCCAAGAGACCCAGTACTTC.